The clone carrying this T cell receptor (beta chain) has a single count. Germline CDR1 reads GTSNPN; CDR2 reads SVGIG (reference sequence). Trimming stripped 0 bases from V and 8 bases from J, with 10 bases between. The CDR3 length is 12 residues. The sample comes from a study of blood T cell repertoires in COVID-19. For the study at large: PBMCs, B-cell-depleted T cells, or T cells were the source of the cDNA or gDNA that made up the material.

In the study's own analysis: Estimation of nucleated cell counts was performed using reference gene primer amplification. This table comes from immunoSEQ multiplex PCR, and its TCRdb copy is limited to in-frame clones, with some not included. The DNA gave D and trimming, while V, J and clone size come from that table. This table has 150,000 to 190,000 clones, 85% appearing once. The chain combines TRBV30 with TRBJ1-2, with a weak D call TRBD1 (6 bases). The clonotype was recovered from a woman between 55 and 75 years old with COVID-19, enrolled during active disease. The source material was peripheral blood. The CDR3 region has the DNA TGTGCCTGGAGTGTAGTCAGGGGCGGCTACACCTTC. It is translated as CAWSVVRGGYTF.